This TCR beta chain is drawn from a study of T-cell memory formation after mild COVID-19. Study-level points and caveats: The second-wave clones peaking on day 37 were not confirmed as SARS-CoV-2-specific. Cross-reactive memory apparently joined, as some responding clones appeared in pre-infection memory.

The CDR3 covers 15 residues. CDR1 and CDR2 from the germline V gene are MGHRA and YSYEKL. V shed 3 bases and J shed 2 bases, with 12 bases lying between them. On this clonotype itself: The antigen remains undetermined.

Constant-segment primers and 5'RACE yielded cDNA libraries for TCR alpha and TCR beta, each carrying sample barcodes and UMIs. TCRdb ran MiXCR on the 5' RACE reads and lists one entry per CDR3 protein. The data contain about 320,000 distinct CDR3 sequences, roughly an eighth of them singletons. The sample taken for sequencing was PBMCs or a T cell subset sorted from them (not recorded which). This TCR came from a man aged 18-30 years who had mild COVID-19 (a few samples of this study predate the infection). Cell type and time point are not known. The chain combines TRBV4-1 with TRBJ2-3, with D perhaps TRBD1 or TRBD2 (5 bases each). CDR3 nucleotides: TGCGCCAGCAGCCAGATGGGGGAAATCACAGATACGCAGTATTTT. This codes for CASSQMGEITDTQYF.